The 28 T cell receptor beta chains below were found in one sample sequenced in a study of cytomegalovirus exposure and HLA in healthy donors. It was with 60 Vbeta and 13 Jbeta primers that the PCR ran. Clones were read by immunoSEQ multiplex PCR, and TCRdb kept only the in-frame ones, dropping some. The sample lists 170,000 or so clones, about 80% occurring once. Sequenced material: PBMCs. Every receptor here comes from a woman aged 25 to 39 in good health and CMV-seropositive.

This clone turned up a few times. V is TRBV11-3 and J is TRBJ1-2, with 10 bases that match TRBD1. In germline, CDR1 is SGHNT, CDR2 YENEEA. This CDR3 contains 15 residues. J lost 3 bases, V lost 1 base, and 2 bases had no gene match. CDR3 amino acids: CASSLVGTGDYGYTF. CDR3 sequence (DNA): TGTGCCAGCAGCTTAGTAGGGACAGGGGACTATGGCTACACCTTC.

CDR3 loop: CASSDTLASYNEQFF. The CDR3 region has the DNA TGTGCCAGCAGTGACACACTAGCGAGCTACAATGAGCAGTTCTTC. The J gene is TRBJ2-1, the V gene TRBV2; 7 bases are a match to TRBD2. V dropped 3 bases and J dropped 3; count of bases not matched to a gene: 5. The germline V gene encodes CDR1 SNHLY and CDR2 FYNNEI. The CDR3 loop spans 15 amino acids.

V gene TRBV10-1 combines with J gene TRBJ2-3; tentative D call: TRBD2 (6 bases). This CDR3 has 14 amino acids. Germline CDR1 is WNHNN and CDR2 is SYGVQD (reference sequence). V dropped 6 bases and J dropped 1 base, with 11 bases sitting between them. CDR3 nucleotides: TGCGCCAGCAGCGGAGGGCGAGGCACAGATACGCAGTATTTT. Its protein is CASSGGRGTDTQYF.

This chain joins TRBV11-2 and TRBJ1-4, with TRBD1 matching 11 bases. The CDR3 runs 15 residues. Germline V gives CDR1 SGHAT, CDR2 FQNNGV. The J segment lost 7 bases and the V segment lost 5 bases, leaving 6 bases of the junction unmatched. The CDR3 sequence: CASSLGTGGIEKLFF. In DNA, the CDR3 is TGTGCCAGCAGCCTTGGGACAGGGGGAATTGAAAAACTGTTTTTT. Complete variable domain (other parts from reference TRBV11-2 and TRBJ1-4): EAGVAQSPRYKIIEKRQSVAFWCNPISGHATLYWYQQILGQGPKLLIQFQNNGVVDDSQLPKDRFSAERLKGVDSTLKIQPAKLEDSAVYLCASSLGTGGIEKLFFGSGTQLSVL.

The J gene is TRBJ1-2, the V gene TRBV13; D unclear. Looked up from germline, CDR1 is PRHDT and CDR2 is FYEKMQ (reference sequence). V was clipped by 0 bases and J by 8 bases, with 19 bases between them. CDR3 length: 16 amino acids. The CDR3 sequence is CASSLGHPPGVEGYTF. CDR3 coding DNA: TGTGCCAGCAGCTTAGGACATCCCCCAGGCGTCGAGGGCTACACCTTC.

This clone was detected only a few times. This rearrangement joins TRBV7-2 to TRBJ2-7; TRBD2 matches 8 bases. The CDR3 is 14 residues long. The junction had 4 bases not matched to a gene; V was cut back by 3 bases and J by 3 bases. Germline V gene sequence: CDR1 SGHTA, CDR2 FQGNSA. CDR3: CASSFSGIVYEQYF. The DNA of the CDR3 is TGTGCCAGCAGCTTTAGCGGGATAGTCTACGAGCAGTACTTC.

This clone was recorded only once. The chain is built from TRBV5-4 and TRBJ2-5; 7 bases match TRBD1. This CDR3 region has 13 residues. J lost 4 bases, V lost 4 bases, and 4 bases had no gene match. Germline V gene lookup returns CDR1 SGHNT and CDR2 YYREEE (reference sequence). The chain's CDR3 is CASSKTGVETQYF. DNA of the CDR3: TGTGCCAGCAGCAAAACAGGGGTAGAGACCCAGTACTTC.

V is TRBV18 and J is TRBJ1-1, with a tentative D call TRBD1 (5 bases). V lost 6 bases, J lost 4 bases, and 12 bases lay in between. Germline V gene lookup returns CDR1 KGHSH and CDR2 LQKENI. The CDR3 spans 13 residues. CDR3 region: CASSPSGGTEAFF. CDR3 bases: TGTGCCAGCTCTCCCTCGGGGGGCACTGAAGCTTTCTTT.

The V and J genes are TRBV6-6 and TRBJ2-1; D is uncertain. V lost 0 bases, J lost 10 bases, and 4 bases lay in between. Germline CDR1 reads MNHNY; CDR2 reads SVGAGI (reference sequence). The CDR3 spans 11 residues. CDR3 nucleotides: TGTGCCAGCAGTTACTCAGAGGAGCAGTTCTTC. Translating gives CASSYSEEQFF.

The CDR3 DNA sequence: TGTGCCAGCAGCAACCCCGGAGAGAACACCGGGGAGCTGTTTTTT. It translates to CASSNPGENTGELFF. The V gene is TRBV11-3, the J gene TRBJ2-2, with D unclear. With 5 bases removed from V and 1 base from J, the gap between germline ends came to 11 bases. The CDR3 has 15 residues. Germline CDR1 SGHNT, CDR2 YENEEA.

This clone was counted a few times. The chain joins TRBV6-5 to TRBJ1-4; D might be TRBD1 (6 bases). CDR1 is MNHEY, CDR2 SVGAGI, per germline. The CDR3 loop spans 16 amino acids. V lost 0 bases and J 5 bases, leaving 13 bases between the germline ends. The CDR3 spells CASSYSGGGGNEKLFF. CDR3 nucleotide sequence: TGTGCCAGCAGTTACTCCGGCGGGGGCGGGAATGAAAAACTGTTTTTT.

This sequence joins TRBV5-4 and TRBJ2-1; 10 nucleotides agree with TRBD1. The CDR3 is 15 amino acids. The germline CDR1 and CDR2 sequences are SGHNT and YYREEE (reference sequence). The V and J ends lost 5 bases and 4 bases, in that order; junction bases with no gene match: 6. CDR3 in DNA: TGTGCCAGCAGTTGGGACAGGGGTTCATACAATGAGCAGTTCTTC. This codes for CASSWDRGSYNEQFF.

The chain has TRBV5-1 and TRBJ2-1; TRBD1 matches 10 bases. Germline CDR1 and CDR2: SGHRS and YFSETQ. This CDR3 has 14 amino acids. Trimming removed 4 bases from V and 8 bases from J; junction bases left unmatched: 6. The DNA of the CDR3 is TGCGCCAGCAGCGGGGGGACAGGGGCTTATGAGCAGTTCTTC. The encoded protein is CASSGGTGAYEQFF. The full variable domain, its missing parts supplied by reference TRBV5-1 and TRBJ2-1, is KAGVTQTPRYLIKTRGQQVTLSCSPISGHRSVSWYQQTPGQGLQFLFEYFSETQRNKGNFPGRFSGRQFSNSRSEMNVSTLELGDSALYLCASSGGTGAYEQFFGPGTRLTVL.

This rearrangement joins TRBV7-6 to TRBJ2-5; TRBD2 aligns across 8 bases. V was pared by 2 bases and J by 2 bases, with 7 bases of the junction left unmatched. Looked up from germline, CDR1 is SGHVS and CDR2 is FNYEAQ. The CDR3 runs 16 residues. CDR3 region: CASSLSTGGVQETQYF. The CDR3 region has the DNA TGTGCCAGCAGCTTATCCACGGGGGGGGTTCAAGAGACCCAGTACTTC.

The chain has TRBV10-3 and TRBJ1-1, with D hard to call. Trimming left V 2 bases short and J 4 bases short, with 17 bases between. Germline-derived CDR1 and CDR2 are ENHRY and SYGVKD. This CDR3 has 16 amino acids. CDR3 protein: CAISEPAISTGTEAFF. CDR3 DNA: TGTGCCATCAGTGAGCCGGCCATCTCGACGGGCACTGAAGCTTTCTTT.

The V call is TRBV30, the J call TRBJ2-5, with TRBD2 identical over 7 bases. CDR3 size: 14 residues. J was trimmed by 5 bases and V by 5 bases; bases with no gene match: 11. Germline CDR1 reads GTSNPN; CDR2 reads SVGIG (reference sequence). The CDR3 nucleotides are TGTGCCTGGGGGAGGGAAGAGGGTGCGGAGACCCAGTACTTC. Protein: CAWGREEGAETQYF.

The gene calls are TRBV5-1 and TRBJ2-1, with 8 nucleotides matching TRBD2. The CDR3 runs 14 residues. V shed 4 bases, J shed 3 bases, and the junction held 3 bases outside the gene matches. Per germline, CDR1 SGHRS and CDR2 YFSETQ. The CDR3 DNA reads as TGCGCCAGCAGCACTAGCGGCATCTACAATGAGCAGTTCTTC. Its protein is CASSTSGIYNEQFF.

This clone was observed once. V usage is TRBV7-6 and J usage is TRBJ2-2; TRBD2 might be the D (6 bases). CDR3 size: 15 residues. Trimming took off 2 bases at V and 5 bases at J, with 12 bases between the two ends. Germline CDR1 is SGHVS and CDR2 is FNYEAQ. CDR3 sequence reads: CASSLRREGTGELFF. In nucleotides, the CDR3 is TGTGCCAGCAGCTTAAGGCGGGAAGGAACCGGGGAGCTGTTTTTT.

The gene calls are TRBV30 and TRBJ1-3; D is perhaps TRBD1 (5 bases). This CDR3 contains 12 residues. V was pared by 3 bases and J by 4 bases, with 7 bases between. Germline CDR1 GTSNPN, CDR2 SVGIG (reference sequence). The CDR3 loop reads CAWSPGGNTIYF. The CDR3 DNA follows: TGTGCCTGGAGCCCAGGGGGAAACACCATATATTTT.

V usage is TRBV30 and J usage is TRBJ2-7; TRBD2 agrees at 9 bases. The CDR3 loop spans 15 amino acids. After removal of 7 bases from V and 3 bases from J, the junction contained 13 bases not matched to a gene. Germline CDR1 is GTSNPN and CDR2 is SVGIG (reference sequence). CDR3 amino acids: CASQGTVAGDYEQYF. The CDR3 nucleotides read TGTGCCTCTCAAGGGACGGTAGCGGGAGACTACGAGCAGTACTTC.

V gene TRBV5-6 combines with J gene TRBJ2-5, with TRBD2 identical over 9 bases. Trimming took 2 bases from V and 4 from J; bases not matched to a gene: 3. The germline V gene has CDR1 SGHDT and CDR2 YYEEEE. There are 14 residues in the CDR3. CDR3 coding DNA: TGTGCCAGCAGCTTCCTAGCGGGAAGAGAGACCCAGTACTTC. Translation: CASSFLAGRETQYF.

This chain joins TRBV7-2 and TRBJ2-4, with 16 bases identical to TRBD2. The J segment lost 15 bases and the V segment lost 5 bases, leaving 13 bases of the junction unmatched. Germline values: CDR1 SGHTA, CDR2 FQGNSA. This CDR3 is 16 amino acids long. The CDR3 loop reads CASSPFPGLAGGPSYF. DNA of the CDR3: TGTGCCAGCAGCCCCTTTCCGGGACTAGCGGGAGGGCCCTCGTACTTC.

The rearrangement joins TRBV7-6 to TRBJ1-4, with 9 positions matching TRBD1. With V trimmed by 5 bases and J by 8 bases, 6 bases remained unmatched. The CDR3 runs 14 residues. Germline CDR1 is SGHVS and CDR2 is FNYEAQ. In nucleotides, the CDR3 is TGTGCCAGCAGCCTTCGGACAGGGGACGAAAAACTGTTTTTT. Protein sequence: CASSLRTGDEKLFF.

V usage is TRBV5-1 and J usage is TRBJ2-5; 7 nucleotides align to TRBD1. Trimming removed 5 bases from V and 5 bases from J; junction bases left unmatched: 3. The CDR3 has 12 residues. The germline V gene has CDR1 SGHRS and CDR2 YFSETQ. CDR3 coding DNA: TGCGCCAGCAGATCACAGGGGGAGACCCAGTACTTC. As protein: CASRSQGETQYF.

This clone was seen just once. The rearrangement joins TRBV5-1 to TRBJ2-3; 8 bases are shared with TRBD2. This CDR3 spans 16 amino acids. Germline CDR1 and CDR2: SGHRS and YFSETQ. V was clipped by 3 bases and J by 2 bases; unmatched bases: 8. The CDR3 DNA is TGCGCCAGCAGCTATGGGACTAGTCCTAACACAGATACGCAGTATTTT. Its protein is CASSYGTSPNTDTQYF.

The chain combines TRBV9 with TRBJ2-2, with 8 positions matching TRBD2. J was trimmed by 4 bases and V by 6 bases; bases with no gene match: 23. Per germline, CDR1 SGDLS and CDR2 YYNGEE. The CDR3 sequence is 20 residues long. The CDR3 nucleotides are TGTGCCAGCAACGACTCCCCGGGAGGGCCGATTCTTTTGAGCACCGGGGAGCTGTTTTTT. Its translation is CASNDSPGGPILLSTGELFF.

This clone was found a few times. The chain carries TRBV11-2 and TRBJ2-3; 9 bases map to TRBD2. The V segment lost 5 bases and the J segment 5 bases; nucleotides outside the gene matches: 17. The CDR3 totals 18 residues. Per germline, CDR1 SGHAT and CDR2 FQNNGV. CDR3 coding DNA: TGTGCCAGCAGCCACCGGGGTTTAATAGCGGGAGATTTAGATACGCAGTATTTT. Translation gives CASSHRGLIAGDLDTQYF.

J is TRBJ2-7 and V is TRBV28; 10 bases line up with TRBD2. CDR1 and CDR2 (germline): MDHEN, SYDVKM. V shed 6 bases, J shed 4 bases, and the junction held 3 bases outside the gene matches. The CDR3 has 13 residues. The chain's CDR3 is CASRRAGGYEQYF. The DNA for the CDR3 is TGTGCCAGCAGGCGAGCGGGAGGGTACGAGCAGTACTTC.